The clone carrying this T cell receptor beta chain was observed a handful of times. Its specificity is not known. The authors reverse transcribed all of the isolated RNA, so sequencing captured expressed TCRB transcripts. This table comes from immunoSEQ multiplex PCR, and its TCRdb copy is limited to in-frame clones, with some not included. The sample has 100,000 to 150,000 clones, 7.5% to 9.5% seen once. Trimming removed 9 bases from V and 5 bases from J; junction bases left unmatched: 7. The CDR3 consists of 14 residues. Per the germline V gene, CDR1 is MDHEN and CDR2 is SYDVKM. These data come from a study of beta chain features in type 1 diabetes. Notes on the study in general: For patients, the naive, central memory and Treg TCRB repertoires appeared more alike than for healthy donors. When Type 1 diabetes patients were examined, their TCRB CDR3s proved moderately but significantly shorter in all four CD4+ subsets.

The sequenced sample consisted of central memory CD4+ T cells from blood. This TCR was recovered from a man aged 30-40 years with type 1 diabetes. The rearrangement joins TRBV28 to TRBJ1-4, with TRBD1 matching over 9 bases. CDR3 amino acids: CASTGGGGNEKLFF. The DNA for the CDR3 is TGTGCCAGTACAGGGGGCGGAGGAAATGAAAAACTGTTTTTT.